A single sample is the source of the 25 T cell receptor beta chains below, sequenced in a study of blood T cells in healthy people across ages (dated by TCRdb to about 2015). Libraries were built with 5' RACE. Sequencing took place on an Illumina HiSeq 2500. A second 7 to 11 cycle PCR used a sample-barcoded 5' primer and a J-beta primer mix. TCRdb reprocessing: public reads trimmed at Q25 with fastp, clones called with MiXCR, in-frame beta chains kept. Under each unique CDR3 protein, matching rows form one entry showing the most common genes and DNA. The table for this sample lists around 600,000 distinct CDR3 sequences; roughly 48% of them were counted only once. Around 23% of the sample belongs to the ten largest clones. The specimen sequenced was blood. Receptors were obtained from an older man in good health.

The V and J genes are TRBV6-1 and TRBJ2-5; D might be TRBD2 (5 bases). Germline assignment: CDR1 MNHNS and CDR2 SASEGT. CDR3 size: 11 residues. Trimming took off 4 bases at V and 11 bases at J, with 11 bases between the two ends. DNA of the CDR3: TGTGCCAGCAGTGTTACGTGGGAGCAGTACTTC. The encoded protein is CASSVTWEQYF.

The chain joins TRBV20-1 to TRBJ2-1; D might be TRBD2 (6 bases). Germline CDR1 reads DFQATT; CDR2 reads SNEGSKA (reference sequence). The CDR3 consists of 16 residues. V was pared by 3 bases and J by 1 base, with 16 bases between. CDR3: CSASMRRGISYNEQFF. CDR3 sequence (DNA): TGCAGTGCTAGTATGCGCCGGGGGATATCCTACAATGAGCAGTTCTTC.

J is TRBJ1-2 and V is TRBV27; TRBD1 matches 7 bases. J was trimmed by 3 bases and V by 8 bases; bases with no gene match: 6. The CDR3 extends over 13 amino acids. Germline-derived CDR1 and CDR2 are MNHEY and SMNVEV (reference sequence). In nucleotides, the CDR3 is TGTGCCAGCGCCACAGGGGCGGACTATGGCTACACCTTC. This codes for CASATGADYGYTF.

The chain employs TRBV21-1 and TRBJ2-6; whether TRBD1, the table's D call, matches the DNA was not checked. TRBV21-1 is shown as a pseudogene. The length of the CDR3 is 17 residues. In DNA, the CDR3 is TGTGCCAGCATCTCGGACACTATTTCCTCTGGGGCCAACGTCCTGACTTTC. Translated: CASISDTISSGANVLTF.

The rearrangement links TRBV9 to TRBJ2-3; TRBD2 agrees at 13 bases. In germline, CDR1 is SGDLS, CDR2 YYNGEE. Unmatched junction bases numbered 5, after V lost 4 bases and J lost 6 bases. This CDR3 region has 15 residues. The CDR3 loop reads CASSRTSGSYDTQYF. CDR3 nucleotides: TGTGCCAGCAGCCGGACTAGCGGGAGTTACGATACGCAGTATTTT.

This chain links TRBV7-2 with TRBJ1-1, with TRBD1 matching 10 bases. Germline CDR1 reads SGHTA; CDR2 reads FQGNSA. Trimming removed 2 bases from V and 5 bases from J; junction bases left unmatched: 14. CDR3 length: 18 residues. The DNA of the CDR3 is TGTGCCAGCAGCTTAACCTCTACATGGGGACAGGGGTCGACTGAAGCTTTCTTT. Translation gives CASSLTSTWGQGSTEAFF.

The rearrangement links TRBV11-1 to TRBJ2-5, with TRBD2 identical over 7 bases. CDR1 is SGHAT and CDR2 is FQDESV in the germline V gene (reference sequence). The CDR3 extends over 15 amino acids. J gave up 3 bases and V 5 bases, and 9 bases lay outside the gene matches. CDR3 in DNA: TGTGCCAGCAGCGCCAGACGAGCGGGAAAAGAGACCCAGTACTTC. This encodes CASSARRAGKETQYF. The full variable domain, with the rest looked up from reference TRBV11-1 and TRBJ2-5, is EAEVAQSPRYKITEKSQAVAFWCDPISGHATLYWYRQILGQGPELLVQFQDESVVDDSQLPKDRFSAERLKGVDSTLKIQPAELGDSAMYLCASSARRAGKETQYFGPGTRLLVL.

V and J are TRBV10-3 and TRBJ1-2, with D possibly matching TRBD1 (5 bases). V lost 7 bases and J lost 9, with 21 bases in between. The CDR3 is made up of 14 amino acids. Germline V gene data show CDR1 as ENHRY and CDR2 as SYGVKD. The CDR3 loop reads CAITNEQGRSSYTF. The CDR3 bases are TGTGCCATCACCAACGAGCAGGGACGGAGCAGCTACACCTTC.

CDR3 nucleotide sequence: TGCAGTGCCCCCGCGGCTCGACTAGCCGATGAGCAGTTCTTC. This codes for CSAPAARLADEQFF. V and J are TRBV20-1 and TRBJ2-1, with TRBD2 matching over 7 bases. The V segment lost 6 bases and the J segment 8 bases; nucleotides outside the gene matches: 13. This CDR3 comprises 14 residues. Germline-derived CDR1 and CDR2 are DFQATT and SNEGSKA (reference sequence).

The V and J genes are TRBV6-5 and TRBJ2-5, with D unresolved. The germline gives CDR1 MNHEY, CDR2 SVGAGI. CDR3 length equals 14 residues. The V gene lost 2 bases and the J gene lost 2 bases, with 9 bases spanning the gap. The CDR3, as DNA: TGTGCCAGCAGTTACGCCGGGCGTCAAGAGACCCAGTACTTC. It translates to CASSYAGRQETQYF.

The rearrangement uses TRBV7-9 and TRBJ2-3; possibly TRBD2 for D (5 bases). The germline CDR1 and CDR2 sequences are SEHNR and FQNEAQ (reference sequence). The CDR3 runs 14 residues. The V end lost 4 bases, the J end lost 4 bases, and 12 bases lay between the germline ends. This chain's CDR3 is CASSSGVGADTQYF. The CDR3 DNA is TGTGCCAGCAGCTCTGGCGTGGGAGCAGATACGCAGTATTTT.

The gene calls are TRBV11-2 and TRBJ2-5, with 9 positions matching TRBD2. This CDR3 comprises 15 residues. Trimming took 4 bases from V and 4 from J; bases not matched to a gene: 7. The germline V gene encodes CDR1 SGHAT and CDR2 FQNNGV. CDR3 in amino acids: CASSSPTSGSETQYF. The CDR3 DNA follows: TGTGCCAGCAGCTCCCCAACTAGCGGGTCAGAGACCCAGTACTTC.

There are a few counts of this clonotype. A much larger clonotype is one base distant, so this may be a read error. The rearrangement uses TRBV7-9 and TRBJ2-7, with a tentative D call TRBD1 (6 bases). Germline CDR1 and CDR2: SEHNR and FQNEAQ (reference sequence). The CDR3 length is 13 residues. The CDR3 sequence is CASSSTGSCEQYF. As DNA, the CDR3 is TGTGCCAGCAGCTCCACAGGGTCCTGCGAGCAGTACTTC. The full variable domain, in which reference TRBV7-9 and TRBJ2-7 provide the parts outside the CDR3, is DTGVSQNPRHKITKRGQNVTFRCDPISEHNRLYWYRQTLGQGPEFLTYFQNEAQLEKSRLLSDRFSAERPKGSFSTLEIQRTEQGDSAMYLCASSSTGSCEQYFGPGTRLTVT.

The sample holds a few counts of this clonotype. The rearrangement joins TRBV19 to TRBJ2-5; D ambiguous. Germline CDR1 is LNHDA and CDR2 is SQIVND (reference sequence). V shed 4 bases and J shed 5 bases, with 17 bases lying between them. The CDR3 contains 15 residues. The CDR3 protein is CASSTDRTLGETQYF. The DNA of the CDR3 is TGTGCCAGTAGTACCGACCGAACACTGGGGGAGACCCAGTACTTC.

This clonotype was recorded a few times. CDR3 bases: TGTGCCAGCAGCTCCGGGACACCAGTCTGGGAGCAGTACTTC. Amino acids: CASSSGTPVWEQYF. J is TRBJ2-7 and V is TRBV7-2, with a tentative D call TRBD1 (6 bases). V lost 4 bases and J lost 7, with 17 bases in between. CDR3 size: 14 residues. The germline V gene encodes CDR1 SGHTA and CDR2 FQGNSA.

This chain links TRBV6-2 or TRBV6-3 with TRBJ1-1, with 9 nucleotides matching TRBD1. Looked up from germline, CDR1 is MNHEY and CDR2 is SVGEGT. This CDR3 is built from 13 residues. Trimming removed 6 bases from V and 7 bases from J; junction bases left unmatched: 6. Here the CDR3 DNA reads TGTGCCAGCAGGGCACAGGGGGCGATTGAAGCTTTCTTT. Its protein product is CASRAQGAIEAFF.

V gene TRBV28 combines with J gene TRBJ2-7; 7 positions agree with TRBD2. V dropped 10 bases and J dropped 4; count of bases not matched to a gene: 13. There are 14 residues in the CDR3. Germline-derived CDR1 and CDR2 are MDHEN and SYDVKM. The CDR3 spells CAIRPSGLWYEQYF. The CDR3, as DNA: TGTGCCATCCGACCTAGCGGTTTGTGGTACGAGCAGTACTTC.

This clonotype showed up just once. The gene calls are TRBV2 and TRBJ2-2; 10 bases are shared with TRBD2. V was clipped by 6 bases and J by 7 bases; unmatched bases: 5. Germline V gene sequence: CDR1 SNHLY, CDR2 FYNNEI. The CDR3 consists of 14 residues. The CDR3 nucleotides read TGTGCCAGCAGGGGAGGACTAGCGGTCGGGGAGCTGTTTTTT. Protein product: CASRGGLAVGELFF.

The chain uses TRBV10-3 and TRBJ2-7, with D perhaps matching TRBD2 (6 bases). Germline lookup yields CDR1 ENHRY and CDR2 SYGVKD. The V end lost 5 bases, the J end lost 5 bases, and 10 bases lay between the germline ends. CDR3 length: 12 residues. CDR3 residues: CAISPGGHEQYF. Here the CDR3 DNA reads TGTGCCATCAGTCCCGGGGGTCACGAGCAGTACTTC.

This chain connects TRBV4-1 to TRBJ2-3, with TRBD1 identical over 9 bases. Looked up from germline, CDR1 is MGHRA and CDR2 is YSYEKL. The CDR3 has 19 residues. V shed 1 base, J shed 2 bases, and the junction held 13 bases outside the gene matches. The CDR3 is CASSQVTASRTGVTDTQYF. The CDR3 DNA reads as TGCGCCAGCAGCCAAGTCACCGCTTCAAGGACAGGGGTCACAGATACGCAGTATTTT.

The chain recombines TRBV4-3 with TRBJ2-1; 8 bases are shared with TRBD2. The CDR3 consists of 15 residues. V gave up 0 bases and J gave up 8 bases; unmatched junction bases: 6. Germline assignment: CDR1 LGHNA and CDR2 YSLEER. The CDR3 region has the DNA TGCGCCAGCAGCCAAGACCCTGGACTAGCCTATGAGCAGTTCTTC. The encoded protein is CASSQDPGLAYEQFF.

V usage is TRBV27 and J usage is TRBJ2-5; D might be TRBD2 (6 bases). V lost 5 bases and J lost 5, with 18 bases in between. Germline CDR1 MNHEY, CDR2 SMNVEV (reference sequence). The CDR3 has 15 amino acids. CDR3 nucleotides: TGTGCCAGCAGTCTCGCCGGGAGCCTCGGGGAGACCCAGTACTTC. It encodes CASSLAGSLGETQYF.

This clonotype was recorded many times. DNA for the CDR3: TGTGCCAGCAGCTTGCGCATGACAGGCTACAATGAGCAGTTCTTC. Translated, it gives CASSLRMTGYNEQFF. V usage is TRBV7-9 and J usage is TRBJ2-1; a possible D gene is TRBD1 (6 bases). V lost 3 bases, J lost 3 bases, and 12 bases lay in between. CDR1 and CDR2 from the germline V gene are SEHNR and FQNEAQ (reference sequence). This CDR3 contains 15 residues.

This clonotype showed up many times. The chain combines TRBV6-6 with TRBJ2-7; D is unresolved. Deletions cut 0 bases from V and 3 bases from J, with 12 bases between. Looked up from germline, CDR1 is MNHNY and CDR2 is SVGAGI (reference sequence). This CDR3 contains 15 residues. Here the CDR3 reads CASSYSGRENYEQYF. The CDR3 nucleotides read TGTGCCAGCAGTTACTCAGGCAGAGAAAACTACGAGCAGTACTTC.

This clonotype came up a few times. CDR3: CSASGTVKETQYF. CDR3 nucleotides: TGCAGTGCATCCGGGACAGTGAAGGAGACCCAGTACTTC. V and J are TRBV20-1 and TRBJ2-7; TRBD1 matches at 7 bases. The J call is in doubt because the DNA end fits TRBJ2-5 better. Germline V CDR1 and CDR2: DFQATT, SNEGSKA (reference sequence). The CDR3 runs to 13 residues.